This T cell receptor (beta chain) derives from a study of cytotoxic CD8 clonotypes in ibrutinib-treated CLL. Turning to the study itself: Sequencing produced an average of about 260,000 productive templates and 85,000 to 100,000 productive rearrangements per sample.

General observations from the study: Clonality rose at ibrutinib response, held steady in sustained remission, and fell toward baseline at progression.

The repertoire was sequenced with immunoSEQ multiplex PCR; TCRdb's copy has only in-frame clones and lacks some. This table holds tens of thousands of clones, approximately 57% found once. With V trimmed by 6 bases and J by 6 bases, 2 bases remained unmatched. The V gene's germline CDR1 is MDHEN and CDR2 SYDVKM. The CDR3 has 13 amino acids. As to this clone: Its antigen is undetermined.

Sequenced material: PBMCs, taken after 12 months of ibrutinib treatment. The TCR sequence derives from a human donor with chronic lymphocytic leukemia. The chain combines TRBV28 with TRBJ2-4, with 10 bases lining up with TRBD2. CDR3 bases: TGTGCCAGCAGACGGACTAGCGGAAACATTCAGTACTTC. It codes for CASRRTSGNIQYF.